This T cell receptor beta chain was found in a study of T cells in Graves' hyperthyroidism and ophthalmopathy. CDR1 is LGHDT, CDR2 YNNKEL, per germline (reference sequence). The CDR3 extends over 16 amino acids. The V and J ends lost 1 base and 2 bases, in that order; junction bases with no gene match: 7. Researchers took RNA transcripts and amplified the TCR beta CDR3 regions from them. Initially, a first-round RT-PCR of the TCR CDR3 employed the HTBI primer set. One entry per CDR3 protein results from TCRdb running MiXCR on the multiplex PCR reads. Of about 690,000 distinct CDR3 sequences listed, 15% to 20% are singletons.

The clonotype comes from a man aged 50-59 years with Graves' hyperthyroidism. This chain joins TRBV3-1 and TRBJ2-5; 7 nucleotides align to TRBD1. The sequencing sample was made of blood. In DNA form, the CDR3 reads TGTGCCAGCAGCCAAGGGCCTGGACAGGTACAAGAGACCCAGTACTTC. It codes for CASSQGPGQVQETQYF.